Each of the 17 T cell receptor beta chains below was sequenced from the same sample in a study of cytomegalovirus exposure and HLA in healthy donors. Vbeta (60) and Jbeta (13) primers were used in the PCR. Using immunoSEQ multiplex PCR, the repertoire was profiled, and TCRdb retains in-frame clones only, with some absent. The data hold about 130,000 clones, with roughly 80% observed a single time. Sample: PBMCs. The receptors here all came from a female donor in good health and CMV-seronegative.

The CDR3 is CASSLNSGMNIQYF. CDR3 in DNA: TGCGCCAGCAGCTTGAATTCAGGGATGAACATTCAGTACTTC. The chain has TRBV5-1 and TRBJ2-4; D possibly corresponds to TRBD1 (5 bases). CDR1 and CDR2 (germline): SGHRS, YFSETQ. CDR3 length: 14 amino acids. The germline V and J ends were trimmed by 1 base and 7 bases, with 12 bases remaining between them.

The chain links TRBV7-6 to TRBJ2-3; TRBD2 agrees at 7 bases. This CDR3 has 13 amino acids. Per the germline V gene, CDR1 is SGHVS and CDR2 is FNYEAQ. The trim removed 5 bases at V and 4 bases at J, leaving 3 bases unmatched. CDR3 DNA sequence: TGTGCCAGCAGCCGCCGGGGGGCAGATACGCAGTATTTT. It yields the protein CASSRRGADTQYF.

The CDR3 sequence: CASIKTSGRDLNTGELFF. CDR3 DNA sequence: TGCGCCAGCATTAAAACTAGCGGGAGGGATTTGAACACCGGGGAGCTGTTTTTT. The chain links TRBV10-1 to TRBJ2-2; TRBD2 aligns across 13 bases. Germline V CDR1 and CDR2: WNHNN, SYGVQD (reference sequence). The CDR3 extends over 18 amino acids. V lost 7 bases, J lost 1 base, and 9 bases stayed unmatched.

The chain links TRBV5-1 to TRBJ2-3; D remains unclear. Trimming pared 0 bases from V and 2 bases from J, leaving 4 bases between. Germline V gene lookup returns CDR1 SGHRS and CDR2 YFSETQ. The CDR3 spans 13 residues. CDR3 region: CASSLEPTDTQYF. CDR3 coding DNA: TGCGCCAGCAGCTTGGAGCCCACAGATACGCAGTATTTT.

This CDR3 is CASSFAGTSVNEQFF. The CDR3, as DNA: TGCGCCAGCAGCTTCGCCGGGACTAGCGTCAATGAGCAGTTCTTC. The genes are TRBV5-1 and TRBJ2-1; 10 bases agree with TRBD2. The CDR3 is 15 amino acids. Germline CDR1 reads SGHRS; CDR2 reads YFSETQ. The junction had 5 bases not matched to a gene; V was cut back by 2 bases and J by 6 bases.

The chain links TRBV5-4 to TRBJ2-1; 11 bases map to TRBD2. This CDR3 has 16 amino acids. Germline values: CDR1 SGHNT, CDR2 YYREEE (reference sequence). Trimming removed 3 bases from V and 6 bases from J; junction bases left unmatched: 8. The chain's CDR3 is CASSSGTSGNLNEQFF. The CDR3 DNA sequence: TGTGCCAGCAGCTCCGGGACTAGCGGCAACCTCAATGAGCAGTTCTTC.

V gene TRBV10-1 combines with J gene TRBJ2-7; TRBD2 agrees at 7 bases. From germline, CDR1 is WNHNN and CDR2 SYGVQD (reference sequence). The CDR3 extends over 17 amino acids. The V gene end was trimmed by 3 bases and the J gene end by 7 bases; junction bases not matched to a gene: 18. The CDR3 DNA reads TGCGCCAGCAGTGAAAGGCGGGAGTGGGGGGGTGGTGGGGAGCAGTACTTC. This gives the protein CASSERREWGGGGEQYF.

There are a few counts of this clone. The chain has TRBV2 and TRBJ1-4; 10 nucleotides agree with TRBD1. The CDR3 sequence is 15 residues long. The junction had 6 bases not matched to a gene; V was cut back by 5 bases and J by 6 bases. Germline CDR1 reads SNHLY; CDR2 reads FYNNEI. The CDR3 is CASSTRQGAHEKLFF. CDR3 in DNA: TGTGCCAGCAGTACTCGACAGGGGGCGCATGAAAAACTGTTTTTT.

V and J are TRBV29-1 and TRBJ2-1, with TRBD1 matching 7 bases. The CDR3 has 14 amino acids. The ends lost 5 bases at V and 6 bases at J; junction bases unmatched: 10. CDR1 is SQVTM and CDR2 is ANQGSEA in the germline V gene. Here the CDR3 reads CSVPSTGIGNEQFF. The CDR3 region has the DNA TGCAGCGTTCCTTCGACAGGGATAGGCAATGAGCAGTTCTTC.

This clone was counted between two and nine times. The chain recombines TRBV7-2 with TRBJ2-1; D unresolved. In germline, CDR1 is SGHTA, CDR2 FQGNSA. This CDR3 is 13 amino acids long. Trimming took off 5 bases at V and 5 bases at J, with 10 bases between the two ends. Here the CDR3 DNA reads TGTGCCAGCAGCCCCTACCTCCACAATGAGCAGTTCTTC. It translates to CASSPYLHNEQFF.

The chain employs TRBV6-5 and TRBJ1-1, with D maybe TRBD1 (6 bases). CDR1 and CDR2 (germline): MNHEY, SVGAGI. V was shortened by 6 bases and J by 1 base, with 15 bases between the two germline ends. The CDR3 has 15 residues. In nucleotides, the CDR3 is TGTGCCAGCAGCGGGGGGGCAGCTAGGAACACTGAAGCTTTCTTT. It yields the protein CASSGGAARNTEAFF.

The chain links TRBV7-2 to TRBJ2-7; a possible D gene is TRBD2 (6 bases). Trimming took 4 bases from V and 4 from J, leaving 17 bases between them. The CDR3 runs 15 residues. The V gene's germline CDR1 is SGHTA and CDR2 FQGNSA. For the CDR3, the DNA is TGTGCCAGCAGCTCGGACGGGACTGGGGGGTACGAGCAGTACTTC. It specifies CASSSDGTGGYEQYF.

The chain employs TRBV28 and TRBJ1-5; 10 nucleotides match TRBD1. The CDR3 spans 17 residues. The V gene's germline CDR1 is MDHEN and CDR2 SYDVKM. The junction had 8 bases not matched to a gene; V was cut back by 6 bases and J by 0 bases. Here the CDR3 DNA reads TGTGCCAGCAGAGACAGGGGGCACCCAGGTAGCAATCAGCCCCAGCATTTT. Translated: CASRDRGHPGSNQPQHF. The full variable domain, completed using reference TRBV28 and TRBJ1-5, is DVKVTQSSRYLVKRTGEKVFLECVQDMDHENMFWYRQDPGLGLRLIYFSYDVKMKEKGDIPEGYSVSREKKERFSLILESASTNQTSMYLCASRDRGHPGSNQPQHFGDGTRLSIL.

Notes on this clone: Within the sample, other DNA sequences also encode this same CDR3. The rearrangement links TRBV27 to TRBJ1-5; tentatively, D is TRBD1 (5 bases). Germline V gene data show CDR1 as MNHEY and CDR2 as SMNVEV (reference sequence). The ends were cut back, 2 bases at V and 4 bases at J, with 9 bases in the middle. The length of the CDR3 is 14 residues. This CDR3 reads CASSLLGGNQPQHF. The CDR3 DNA sequence: TGTGCCAGCAGTTTACTGGGGGGGAATCAGCCCCAGCATTTT.

V is TRBV28 and J is TRBJ1-1; D perhaps matches TRBD1 (5 bases). CDR1 MDHEN and CDR2 SYDVKM come from the germline V gene. The CDR3 runs to 14 residues. V was trimmed by 4 bases and J by 4 bases, leaving 13 bases between them. The CDR3 loop is CASSSQWRGTEAFF. The CDR3 DNA reads as TGTGCCAGCAGTTCCCAGTGGAGGGGCACTGAAGCTTTCTTT.

The rearrangement joins TRBV7-3 to TRBJ2-3; 11 positions match TRBD2. Germline V gene sequence: CDR1 SGHTA, CDR2 FQGTGA. V gave up 5 bases and J gave up 5 bases; unmatched junction bases: 3. The CDR3 totals 14 residues. The CDR3 protein is CASSMLAGGDTQYF. CDR3 DNA: TGTGCCAGCAGCATGCTAGCGGGGGGAGATACGCAGTATTTT.

The genes are TRBV5-1 and TRBJ2-7; TRBD1 aligns across 10 bases. Trimming took 4 bases from V and 5 from J; bases not matched to a gene: 9. CDR1 is SGHRS, CDR2 YFSETQ, per germline. This CDR3 spans 15 amino acids. CDR3 protein: CASSISGTGVNEQYF. In nucleotides, the CDR3 is TGCGCCAGCAGCATATCCGGGACAGGGGTAAACGAGCAGTACTTC. Filled out from reference TRBV5-1 and TRBJ2-7, the complete variable domain reads KAGVTQTPRYLIKTRGQQVTLSCSPISGHRSVSWYQQTPGQGLQFLFEYFSETQRNKGNFPGRFSGRQFSNSRSEMNVSTLELGDSALYLCASSISGTGVNEQYFGPGTRLTVT.